This is a list of T cell receptor beta chains from one sample in a study of T cell responses to AZD1222 COVID-19 vaccine. Produced via immunoSEQ multiplex PCR; TCRdb's table is partial and in-frame only. The sample lists 150,000 to 200,000 clones; 91% were seen once. The source was peripheral blood, collected on day 0 of AZD1222 vaccination. Source of these receptors: an adult in good health. CDR3s include the opening cysteine and the closing phenylalanine or tryptophan. Each record gives: D gene, J gene, clone size, V gene, CDR3 protein, CDR3 DNA. The D gene is left open where the match is weak. The size field is filled for only some rows; it gives once, few, many or a size class.

d_gene: NA; j_gene: TRBJ1-2; abundance: NA; v_gene: TRBV28; CDR3aa: CASSTLDGGTGGYTF; CDR3nt: TGTGCCAGCAGCACTCTCGACGGCGGTACGGGCGGCTACACCTTC
d_gene: TRBD2; j_gene: TRBJ2-1; abundance: NA; v_gene: TRBV5-1; CDR3aa: CASSLALAGAYNEQFF; CDR3nt: TGCGCCAGCAGCTTGGCTCTAGCGGGGGCCTACAATGAGCAGTTCTTC
d_gene: TRBD1; j_gene: TRBJ1-2; abundance: NA; v_gene: TRBV7-8; CDR3aa: CASSSVWTGDNYGYTF; CDR3nt: TGTGCCAGCAGCTCCGTATGGACAGGGGATAACTATGGCTACACCTTC
d_gene: TRBD1; j_gene: TRBJ1-4; abundance: NA; v_gene: TRBV6-5; CDR3aa: CASSSPGQANEKLFF; CDR3nt: TGTGCCAGCAGTTCCCCGGGACAGGCAAATGAAAAACTGTTTTTT
d_gene: TRBD2; j_gene: TRBJ2-5; abundance: NA; v_gene: TRBV5-4; CDR3aa: CASSLRSGRVGETQYF; CDR3nt: TGTGCCAGCAGCTTGAGAAGCGGGAGGGTAGGGGAGACCCAGTACTTC
d_gene: TRBD2; j_gene: TRBJ2-7; abundance: NA; v_gene: TRBV6-5; CDR3aa: CASSYSGLVEQYF; CDR3nt: TGTGCCAGCAGTTACTCTGGACTAGTCGAGCAGTACTTC
d_gene: NA; j_gene: TRBJ1-1; abundance: NA; v_gene: TRBV12-3/TRBV12-4; CDR3aa: CASSFGGLREAFF; CDR3nt: TGTGCCAGCAGTTTTGGGGGACTTAGGGAAGCTTTCTTT
d_gene: TRBD1; j_gene: TRBJ1-3; abundance: NA; v_gene: TRBV10-3; CDR3aa: CAISDPGQYSGNTIYF; CDR3nt: TGTGCCATCAGTGATCCGGGACAGTACTCTGGAAACACCATATATTTT
d_gene: TRBD1; j_gene: TRBJ1-1; abundance: NA; v_gene: TRBV5-1; CDR3aa: CASSPRQGNTEAFF; CDR3nt: TGCGCCAGCAGCCCGAGACAGGGTAACACTGAAGCTTTCTTT
d_gene: TRBD1; j_gene: TRBJ2-7; abundance: NA; v_gene: TRBV7-9; CDR3aa: CASSLDPTGSNYEQYF; CDR3nt: TGTGCCAGCAGCTTAGATCCGACAGGGTCAAACTACGAGCAGTACTTC
d_gene: NA; j_gene: TRBJ2-7; abundance: NA; v_gene: TRBV29-1; CDR3aa: CSVEVPGTYEQYF; CDR3nt: TGCAGCGTTGAAGTTCCGGGTACCTACGAGCAGTACTTC
d_gene: NA; j_gene: TRBJ2-2; abundance: NA; v_gene: TRBV19; CDR3aa: CASSIVRSSERAGELFF; CDR3nt: TGTGCCAGTAGTATCGTCAGGAGTAGTGAGAGGGCCGGGGAGCTGTTTTTT
d_gene: NA; j_gene: TRBJ2-7; abundance: NA; v_gene: TRBV28; CDR3aa: CASSSMGPTYEQYF; CDR3nt: TGTGCCAGCAGTTCCATGGGGCCCACCTACGAGCAGTACTTC
d_gene: TRBD1; j_gene: TRBJ2-7; abundance: NA; v_gene: TRBV4-3; CDR3aa: CASSQFSGDRGYEQYF; CDR3nt: TGCGCCAGCAGCCAATTTTCCGGCGACAGGGGGTACGAGCAGTACTTC
d_gene: NA; j_gene: TRBJ1-1; abundance: NA; v_gene: TRBV25-1; CDR3aa: CASRGRLIMNTEAFF; CDR3nt: TGTGCCAGCAGAGGACGGCTGATAATGAACACTGAAGCTTTCTTT
d_gene: NA; j_gene: TRBJ1-1; abundance: NA; v_gene: TRBV18; CDR3aa: CASSPYPQAEAFF; CDR3nt: TGTGCCAGCTCACCTTACCCCCAGGCTGAAGCTTTCTTT
d_gene: NA; j_gene: TRBJ2-7; abundance: NA; v_gene: TRBV9; CDR3aa: CASSVDIIPSYEQYF; CDR3nt: TGTGCCAGCAGCGTAGACATTATACCCTCCTACGAGCAGTACTTC
d_gene: NA; j_gene: TRBJ1-6; abundance: NA; v_gene: TRBV5-4; CDR3aa: CASSLYQPLHF; CDR3nt: TGTGCCAGCAGCTTGTACCAGCCCCTCCACTTT
d_gene: NA; j_gene: TRBJ1-4; abundance: NA; v_gene: TRBV19; CDR3aa: CASSPPGREELFF; CDR3nt: TGTGCCAGTAGCCCTCCGGGACGAGAGGAACTGTTTTTT
d_gene: NA; j_gene: TRBJ2-7; abundance: NA; v_gene: TRBV28; CDR3aa: CASSLPGEQYF; CDR3nt: TGTGCCAGCAGTTTACCCGGCGAGCAGTACTTC
d_gene: TRBD1; j_gene: TRBJ1-4; abundance: NA; v_gene: TRBV28; CDR3aa: CASSLRQGQLNEKLFF; CDR3nt: TGTGCCAGCAGTTTACGTCAGGGACAGCTTAATGAAAAACTGTTTTTT
d_gene: TRBD1; j_gene: TRBJ1-2; abundance: once; v_gene: TRBV5-6; CDR3aa: CASSETGVYGYTF; CDR3nt: TGTGCCAGCAGCGAGACAGGGGTATATGGCTACACCTTC
d_gene: NA; j_gene: TRBJ2-7; abundance: NA; v_gene: TRBV27; CDR3aa: CASSLGTFLSYEQYF; CDR3nt: TGTGCCAGCAGTCTTGGGACTTTCCTCTCATACGAGCAGTACTTC
d_gene: NA; j_gene: TRBJ1-5; abundance: NA; v_gene: TRBV19; CDR3aa: CASSMEGLGNQPQHF; CDR3nt: TGTGCCAGTAGTATGGAGGGCTTGGGCAATCAGCCCCAGCATTTT
d_gene: TRBD1; j_gene: TRBJ2-7; abundance: NA; v_gene: TRBV18; CDR3aa: CASSQGTGGPSYEQYF; CDR3nt: TGTGCCAGCTCACAAGGGACAGGCGGGCCCTCCTACGAGCAGTACTTC
d_gene: TRBD1; j_gene: TRBJ1-1; abundance: NA; v_gene: TRBV10-3; CDR3aa: CASEWGQGNTEAFF; CDR3nt: TGTGCCAGTGAGTGGGGACAGGGAAACACTGAAGCTTTCTTT
d_gene: NA; j_gene: TRBJ2-5; abundance: NA; v_gene: TRBV24-1; CDR3aa: CATSDGGGIQETQYF; CDR3nt: TGTGCCACCAGTGATGGTGGGGGGATCCAAGAGACCCAGTACTTC
d_gene: NA; j_gene: TRBJ1-1; abundance: few; v_gene: TRBV27; CDR3aa: CASSPRRGGTEAFF; CDR3nt: TGTGCCAGCAGTCCACGCAGGGGAGGCACTGAAGCTTTCTTT
d_gene: NA; j_gene: TRBJ1-2; abundance: NA; v_gene: TRBV25-1; CDR3aa: CASSESGAQYGYTF; CDR3nt: TGTGCCAGCAGTGAATCTGGGGCCCAGTATGGCTACACCTTC
d_gene: NA; j_gene: TRBJ1-5; abundance: NA; v_gene: TRBV6-1; CDR3aa: CASSERQGGSNQPQHF; CDR3nt: TGTGCCAGCAGTGAACGGCAGGGTGGGAGCAATCAGCCCCAGCATTTT
d_gene: NA; j_gene: TRBJ1-1; abundance: NA; v_gene: TRBV4-1; CDR3aa: CASSHTQGNTEAFF; CDR3nt: TGCGCCAGCAGCCACACACAGGGGAACACTGAAGCTTTCTTT
d_gene: NA; j_gene: TRBJ2-7; abundance: NA; v_gene: TRBV6-1; CDR3aa: CASSDPSGLGARNF; CDR3nt: TGTGCCAGCAGTGATCCCTCCGGGCTGGGGGCAAGGAACTTC
d_gene: TRBD2; j_gene: TRBJ2-1; abundance: NA; v_gene: TRBV13; CDR3aa: CASSPPAGDPYNEQFF; CDR3nt: TGTGCCAGCAGCCCCCCCGCGGGAGACCCCTACAATGAGCAGTTCTTC
d_gene: NA; j_gene: TRBJ1-4; abundance: NA; v_gene: TRBV28; CDR3aa: CASIPSTLREKLFF; CDR3nt: TGTGCCAGCATTCCTTCGACCCTGCGAGAAAAACTGTTTTTT
d_gene: TRBD2; j_gene: TRBJ2-7; abundance: NA; v_gene: TRBV5-6; CDR3aa: CASSPLLAGTSYEQYF; CDR3nt: TGTGCCAGCAGCCCCTTACTAGCGGGGACCTCCTACGAGCAGTACTTC
d_gene: NA; j_gene: TRBJ2-7; abundance: NA; v_gene: TRBV29-1; CDR3aa: CSVEDSGVYEQYF; CDR3nt: TGCAGCGTTGAAGATTCGGGCGTCTACGAGCAGTACTTC
d_gene: NA; j_gene: TRBJ2-7; abundance: NA; v_gene: TRBV18; CDR3aa: CASSPRDRPSSYEQYF; CDR3nt: TGTGCCAGCTCACCCCGGGACCGTCCAAGCTCCTACGAGCAGTACTTC
d_gene: NA; j_gene: TRBJ2-7; abundance: NA; v_gene: TRBV2; CDR3aa: CASSELGRISYEQYF; CDR3nt: TGTGCCAGCAGTGAACTGGGCAGGATCTCCTACGAGCAGTACTTC
d_gene: NA; j_gene: TRBJ1-4; abundance: NA; v_gene: TRBV4-1; CDR3aa: CASSDPSGGPTTNEKLFF; CDR3nt: TGCGCCAGCAGCGACCCTTCGGGGGGGCCCACAACTAATGAAAAACTGTTTTTT
d_gene: NA; j_gene: TRBJ2-7; abundance: NA; v_gene: TRBV7-2; CDR3aa: CASSLDRAGEQYF; CDR3nt: TGTGCCAGCAGCTTAGACCGGGCGGGCGAGCAGTACTTC
d_gene: TRBD1; j_gene: TRBJ1-2; abundance: NA; v_gene: TRBV19; CDR3aa: CASSTPTGRAEGYTF; CDR3nt: TGTGCCAGTAGTACCCCGACAGGGAGAGCGGAAGGCTACACCTTC
d_gene: NA; j_gene: TRBJ1-6; abundance: NA; v_gene: TRBV30; CDR3aa: CAWSPRNSPLHF; CDR3nt: TGTGCCTGGAGTCCGCGTAATTCACCCCTCCACTTT
d_gene: NA; j_gene: TRBJ1-5; abundance: once; v_gene: TRBV24-1; CDR3aa: CATSDSNQPQHF; CDR3nt: TGTGCCACCAGTGACTCCAATCAGCCCCAGCATTTT
d_gene: NA; j_gene: TRBJ1-4; abundance: NA; v_gene: TRBV9; CDR3aa: CASSGGPSTNEKLFF; CDR3nt: TGTGCCAGCAGCGGGGGCCCTTCAACTAATGAAAAACTGTTTTTT
d_gene: TRBD2; j_gene: TRBJ2-5; abundance: NA; v_gene: TRBV27; CDR3aa: CASSLQSPGLAGEGETQYF; CDR3nt: TGTGCCAGCAGTCTTCAGAGCCCGGGACTAGCGGGAGAGGGGGAGACCCAGTACTTC